This TCR beta chain was profiled in a study of control samples from healthy donors and cancer patients. TCRdb keeps only in-frame clones here, not all; method: immunoSEQ multiplex PCR. The data show about 170,000 clones, roughly 91% seen once. Deletions cut 6 bases from V and 1 base from J, with 12 bases between. The CDR3 runs 14 residues. Germline CDR1 and CDR2: MNHEY and SVGAGI. The source of this sequence is a woman aged 25 to 39 in good health. The sequencing sample was made of blood. The chain uses TRBV6-5 and TRBJ1-1; no reliable D call. The CDR3 protein is CASREDPRNTEAFF. The CDR3 DNA reads as TGTGCCAGCAGAGAGGACCCCAGGAACACTGAAGCTTTCTTT.